This T cell receptor (beta chain) was captured in a study of blood T cell repertoires in COVID-19. The overall study: In each case, the material was cDNA or gDNA derived from T cells, B-cell-depleted T cells, or PBMCs.

For this clone: The junction and the germline gene differ at one end; a read error may be behind it.

Donors were grouped by their self-reported clinical history. In the authors' workflow: Reference gene primer amplification yielded estimated nucleated cell counts. Measured with immunoSEQ multiplex PCR; TCRdb has only the in-frame clones, and not every one. The V and J calls and clone size come from that table; D and trimming were worked out from the DNA. The data show approximately 270,000 clones, 70% to 90% seen once. The TCR originated in a woman younger than 45 who had recovered from COVID-19. Sequenced sample: PBMCs or T cells enriched from blood (not recorded which).

The CDR3 reads CASSSRTEGNAEAFF. The CDR3 nucleotides are TGTGCCAGCAGTTCCCGGACAGAGGGGAACGCTGAAGCTTTCTTT. The chain carries TRBV6-5 and TRBJ1-1, with a tentative D call TRBD1 (6 bases). This CDR3 contains 15 residues. CDR1 is MNHEY, CDR2 SVGAGI, per germline.